Following are 17 T cell receptor beta chains from one sample sequenced in a study of cytomegalovirus exposure and HLA in healthy donors. The PCR made use of 60 Vbeta and 13 Jbeta primers. Generated by immunoSEQ multiplex PCR, the TCRdb table keeps only in-frame clones and is missing some. The sample consists of around 140,000 clones, approximately 82% of them appearing once. The sample was PBMCs. The origin of the receptors is a man aged 40-49 years in good health and CMV-seronegative.

This chain uses TRBV7-9 with TRBJ2-7; 8 bases align to TRBD1. V dropped 5 bases and J dropped 7; count of bases not matched to a gene: 7. CDR3 length: 13 residues. Germline V gene sequence: CDR1 SEHNR, CDR2 FQNEAQ (reference sequence). CDR3 loop: CASSIDRGREQYF. The CDR3 region has the DNA TGTGCCAGCAGCATAGACAGGGGTAGGGAGCAGTACTTC.

The chain combines TRBV9 with TRBJ2-1, with D perhaps matching TRBD2 (7 bases). Trimming cost V 10 bases and J 8 bases, with 16 bases left between them. Germline lookup yields CDR1 SGDLS and CDR2 YYNGEE. This CDR3 is built from 12 residues. CDR3 amino acids: CAGGGRGDEQFF. The CDR3 DNA sequence: TGTGCCGGGGGCGGGAGAGGCGATGAGCAGTTCTTC.

J is TRBJ2-1 and V is TRBV7-9; 8 bases are shared with TRBD1. Germline CDR1 reads SEHNR; CDR2 reads FQNEAQ (reference sequence). V dropped 5 bases and J dropped 2; count of bases not matched to a gene: 5. The CDR3 has 15 residues. The CDR3 DNA follows: TGTGCCAGCAGCCTCCAGACAGGGGCCTACAATGAGCAGTTCTTC. Its protein product is CASSLQTGAYNEQFF. Full variable domain (outside the CDR3, taken from reference TRBV7-9 and TRBJ2-1): DTGVSQNPRHKITKRGQNVTFRCDPISEHNRLYWYRQTLGQGPEFLTYFQNEAQLEKSRLLSDRFSAERPKGSFSTLEIQRTEQGDSAMYLCASSLQTGAYNEQFFGPGTRLTVL.

This clone appeared a few times. The chain has TRBV27 and TRBJ2-7; D unresolved. CDR3 length: 18 amino acids. V was pared by 2 bases and J by 0 bases, with 20 bases between. CDR1 MNHEY and CDR2 SMNVEV come from the germline V gene (reference sequence). CDR3 in DNA: TGTGCCAGCAGTTTACATAACCCATTGACTTTCTACTCCTACGAGCAGTACTTC. It codes for CASSLHNPLTFYSYEQYF.

The count of this clone is one. The rearrangement uses TRBV7-9 and TRBJ1-4; D is perhaps TRBD1 (6 bases). Per germline, CDR1 SEHNR and CDR2 FQNEAQ (reference sequence). This CDR3 has 13 residues. V was pared by 6 bases and J by 7 bases, with 12 bases between. CDR3: CASSQGNGEKLFF. CDR3 DNA sequence: TGTGCCAGCAGTCAGGGGAACGGTGAAAAACTGTTTTTT.

This clone was seen only a few times. This chain uses TRBV5-1 with TRBJ1-4; D is possibly TRBD1 (6 bases). CDR3 length: 17 amino acids. Trimming removed 1 base from V and 0 bases from J, with 13 bases in between. Per the germline V gene, CDR1 is SGHRS and CDR2 is YFSETQ. The CDR3 coding sequence is TGCGCCAGCAGCTTGCGGACAGCGCCTGCAACTAATGAAAAACTGTTTTTT. It yields the protein CASSLRTAPATNEKLFF.

The rearrangement joins TRBV9 to TRBJ2-2; tentatively, D is TRBD2 (6 bases). CDR1 is SGDLS, CDR2 YYNGEE, per germline. The CDR3 loop spans 16 amino acids. The germline V and J ends were trimmed by 1 base and 0 bases, with 10 bases remaining between them. Here the CDR3 DNA reads TGTGCCAGCAGCGTATGGGCGGGACCGAACACCGGGGAGCTGTTTTTT. The encoded protein is CASSVWAGPNTGELFF.

The chain recombines TRBV5-5 with TRBJ1-1; 8 nucleotides align to TRBD1. CDR1 SGHKS and CDR2 YYEKEE come from the germline V gene (reference sequence). The CDR3 is made up of 15 amino acids. The V gene end was trimmed by 0 bases and the J gene end by 3 bases; junction bases not matched to a gene: 4. The CDR3 DNA reads as TGTGCCAGCAGCTTGGGTGGACAGGGATACACTGAAGCTTTCTTT. It codes for CASSLGGQGYTEAFF.

The rearrangement joins TRBV20-1 to TRBJ2-1, with D tentatively TRBD2 (6 bases). V was clipped by 6 bases and J by 5 bases, with 8 bases between them. The CDR3 consists of 11 residues. The V gene's germline CDR1 is DFQATT and CDR2 SNEGSKA (reference sequence). The CDR3 reads CSARLDNEQFF. CDR3 in DNA: TGCAGTGCAAGACTAGACAATGAGCAGTTCTTC.

This sequence joins TRBV6-5 and TRBJ1-2; D might be TRBD1 (5 bases). V gave up 7 bases and J gave up 0 bases, with 9 bases separating them. The CDR3 contains 13 residues. Germline values: CDR1 MNHEY, CDR2 SVGAGI. The CDR3 coding sequence is TGTGCCAGCAAGAAGACAGCTAACTATGGCTACACCTTC. Residues: CASKKTANYGYTF.

This sequence joins TRBV2 and TRBJ1-3; 8 positions agree with TRBD1. V lost 6 bases, J lost 0 bases, and 13 bases stayed unmatched. The CDR3 covers 18 residues. Germline CDR1 reads SNHLY; CDR2 reads FYNNEI. The CDR3 region has the DNA TGTGCCAGCAGCTTGGACAGGGAAGGCCTCTTCTCTGGAAACACCATATATTTT. Its translation is CASSLDREGLFSGNTIYF.

The genes are TRBV18 and TRBJ1-4, with unresolved D. This CDR3 is 13 amino acids long. V dropped 3 bases and J dropped 6 bases, with 8 bases sitting between them. Germline V gene sequence: CDR1 KGHSH, CDR2 LQKENI. DNA of the CDR3: TGTGCCAGCTCACCTGCGTCGGATGAAAAACTGTTTTTT. Residues: CASSPASDEKLFF. Based on the CDR3 plus reference TRBV18 and TRBJ1-4, the full variable domain is NAGVMQNPRHLVRRRGQEARLRCSPMKGHSHVYWYRQLPEEGLKFMVYLQKENIIDESGMPKERFSAEFPKEGPSILRIQQVVRGDSAAYFCASSPASDEKLFFGSGTQLSVL.

This sequence joins TRBV9 and TRBJ2-1, with TRBD2 matching over 10 bases. Germline V gene lookup returns CDR1 SGDLS and CDR2 YYNGEE. The CDR3 has 15 amino acids. Trimming removed 0 bases from V and 6 bases from J; junction bases left unmatched: 3. CDR3 sequence reads: CASSVVAGGFNEQFF. Here the CDR3 DNA reads TGTGCCAGCAGCGTAGTAGCGGGGGGTTTCAATGAGCAGTTCTTC.

This sequence joins TRBV6-5 and TRBJ2-1; the D gene is possibly TRBD1 (6 bases). The CDR3 totals 12 residues. CDR1 and CDR2 (germline): MNHEY, SVGAGI. The V and J ends lost 6 bases and 6 bases respectively, with 9 bases between them. This CDR3 reads CASRKGGNEQFF. In DNA form, the CDR3 reads TGTGCCAGCAGGAAAGGGGGCAATGAGCAGTTCTTC.

The chain couples TRBV29-1 to TRBJ2-1; D may be TRBD1 (6 bases). This CDR3 region has 14 residues. CDR1 and CDR2 from the germline V gene are SQVTM and ANQGSEA. The ends were cut back, 7 bases at V and 3 bases at J, with 16 bases in the middle. This CDR3 is CSGAGTIGYNEQFF. The CDR3 nucleotides read TGCAGCGGTGCCGGGACAATAGGCTACAATGAGCAGTTCTTC.

This rearrangement joins TRBV4-1 to TRBJ2-2; D unresolved. The CDR3 consists of 17 residues. CDR1 is MGHRA, CDR2 YSYEKL, per germline. Trimming pared 4 bases from V and 5 bases from J, leaving 20 bases between. CDR3 sequence reads: CASSLQPGSSSTGELFF. CDR3 in DNA: TGCGCCAGCAGCCTACAACCCGGTAGCTCGAGTACCGGGGAGCTGTTTTTT.

This rearrangement joins TRBV5-1 to TRBJ2-2; D possibly corresponds to TRBD2 (6 bases). Trimming pared 0 bases from V and 3 bases from J, leaving 9 bases between. The CDR3 has 15 amino acids. Germline-derived CDR1 and CDR2 are SGHRS and YFSETQ. The CDR3 nucleotides read TGCGCCAGCAGCTTGGGGCTAGCGTACACCGGGGAGCTGTTTTTT. It specifies CASSLGLAYTGELFF.